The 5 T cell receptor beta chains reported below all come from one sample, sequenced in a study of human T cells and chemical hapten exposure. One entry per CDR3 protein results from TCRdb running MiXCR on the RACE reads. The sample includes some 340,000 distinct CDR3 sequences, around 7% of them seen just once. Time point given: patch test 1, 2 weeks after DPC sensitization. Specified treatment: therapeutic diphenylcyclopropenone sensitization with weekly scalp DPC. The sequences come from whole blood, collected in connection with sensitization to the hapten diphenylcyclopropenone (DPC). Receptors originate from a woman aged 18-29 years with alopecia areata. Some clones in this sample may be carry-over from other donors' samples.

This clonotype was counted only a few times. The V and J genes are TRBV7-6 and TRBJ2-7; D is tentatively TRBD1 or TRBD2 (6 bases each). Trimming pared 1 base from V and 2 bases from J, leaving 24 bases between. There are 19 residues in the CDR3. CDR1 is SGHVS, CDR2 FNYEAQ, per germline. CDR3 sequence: CASSLGYRDRRRGAYEQYF. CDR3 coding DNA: TGTGCCAGCAGCTTAGGGTACAGGGATCGGCGGCGCGGGGCCTACGAGCAGTACTTC.

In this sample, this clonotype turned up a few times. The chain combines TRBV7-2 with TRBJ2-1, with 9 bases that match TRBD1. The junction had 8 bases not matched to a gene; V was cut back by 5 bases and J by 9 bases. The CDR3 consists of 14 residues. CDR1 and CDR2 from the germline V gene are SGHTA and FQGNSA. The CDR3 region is CASSPRTGAGEQFF. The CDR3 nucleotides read TGTGCCAGCAGCCCACGGACAGGGGCCGGTGAGCAGTTCTTC.

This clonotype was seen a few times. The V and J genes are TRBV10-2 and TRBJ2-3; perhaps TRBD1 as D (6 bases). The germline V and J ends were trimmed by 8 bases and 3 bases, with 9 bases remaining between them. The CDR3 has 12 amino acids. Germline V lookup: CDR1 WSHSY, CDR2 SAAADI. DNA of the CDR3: TGCGCCAGCTTTCAGGGGACAGATACGCAGTATTTT. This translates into CASFQGTDTQYF.

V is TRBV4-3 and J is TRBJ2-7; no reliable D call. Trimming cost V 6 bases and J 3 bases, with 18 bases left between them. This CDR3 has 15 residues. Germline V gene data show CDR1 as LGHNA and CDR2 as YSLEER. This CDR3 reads CASRLDILGNYEQYF. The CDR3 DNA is TGCGCCAGCAGATTAGACATACTGGGGAACTACGAGCAGTACTTC.

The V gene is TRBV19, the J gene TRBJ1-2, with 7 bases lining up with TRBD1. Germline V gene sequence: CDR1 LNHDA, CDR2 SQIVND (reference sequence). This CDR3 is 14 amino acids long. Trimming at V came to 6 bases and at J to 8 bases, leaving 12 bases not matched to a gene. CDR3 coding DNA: TGTGCCAGTAGGGATACAGGGGCGCATGTCGGCTACACCTTC. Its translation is CASRDTGAHVGYTF.